A single sample is the source of the 22 T cell receptor beta chains below, sequenced in a study of T-cell reconstitution after alpha-beta-depleted transplantation in children. Construction of the TCRbeta library involved unique molecular identifiers. Using its own MiXCR run on the PCR reads, TCRdb lists one record per CDR3 protein. The table has 500,000 to 650,000 distinct CDR3 sequences, 10% to 15% seen once. The sequencing used PBMCs, mostly from graft donor cells, collected 360 days after TCRalphabeta/CD19-depleted stem cell transplant. The receptors come from a male patient between 10 and 17 years old who had a stem cell transplant for acute myeloid leukemia, so the T cells may come from the graft donor.

The rearrangement links TRBV29-1 to TRBJ2-2; TRBD2 aligns across 11 bases. The CDR3 has 16 amino acids. Trimming took 4 bases from V and 8 from J; bases not matched to a gene: 12. Per the germline V gene, CDR1 is SQVTM and CDR2 is ANQGSEA. The CDR3 loop reads CSVVPDLAGGGGELFF. The CDR3 nucleotides are TGCAGCGTTGTTCCCGACCTAGCGGGAGGAGGGGGGGAGCTGTTTTTT.

This clonotype was observed a few times. The chain employs TRBV20-1 and TRBJ2-5; 8 positions agree with TRBD2. After removal of 4 bases from V and 5 bases from J, the junction contained 6 bases not matched to a gene. Germline loops: CDR1 DFQATT, CDR2 SNEGSKA (reference sequence). The CDR3 consists of 13 residues. The CDR3, as DNA: TGCAGTGCTATGGGAGGCGGGAGGGAGACCCAGTACTTC. It encodes CSAMGGGRETQYF.

This clonotype was counted at least ten times. This chain links TRBV7-2 with TRBJ2-1; 8 bases align to TRBD2. Germline V gene lookup returns CDR1 SGHTA and CDR2 FQGNSA. The CDR3 is 12 residues long. In DNA, the CDR3 is TGTTCCGGGGGGGAGGACTACAATGAGCAGTTCTTC. Translating it yields CSGGEDYNEQFF.

The V gene is TRBV6-2 or TRBV6-3, the J gene TRBJ2-7; a possible D gene is TRBD2 (5 bases). CDR3 length: 15 residues. In germline, CDR1 is MNHEY, CDR2 SVGEGT. V was pared by 3 bases and J by 2 bases, with 14 bases between. The CDR3 DNA reads TGTGCCAGCAGTTATGCAGCGGCGGTTACCTACGAGCAGTACTTC. Residues: CASSYAAAVTYEQYF.

The table lists this clonotype with a few counts. The rearrangement links TRBV7-9 to TRBJ2-5; TRBD2 matches 11 bases. V lost 5 bases and J lost 7; bases outside the gene matches: 6. Germline CDR1 and CDR2: SEHNR and FQNEAQ (reference sequence). The CDR3 covers 14 residues. As DNA, the CDR3 is TGTGCCAGCAGCGATATAGCGGGAGGGGGGACCCAGTACTTC. Translated: CASSDIAGGGTQYF.

This clonotype was seen many times. This rearrangement joins TRBV7-2 to TRBJ2-7; the match to TRBD2 covers 13 bases. The CDR3 contains 16 residues. With V trimmed by 1 base and J by 4 bases, 4 bases remained unmatched. Germline loops: CDR1 SGHTA, CDR2 FQGNSA. The CDR3 sequence is CASSLGTSGSWYEQYF. The DNA of the CDR3 is TGTGCCAGCAGCTTAGGGACTAGCGGGAGCTGGTACGAGCAGTACTTC. Using reference TRBV7-2 and TRBJ2-7 for the parts outside the CDR3, the full variable domain is GAGVSQSPSNKVTEKGKDVELRCDPISGHTALYWYRQSLGQGLEFLIYFQGNSAPDKSGLPSDRFSAERTGGSVSTLTIQRTQQEDSAVYLCASSLGTSGSWYEQYFGPGTRLTVT.

The chain is built from TRBV5-1 and TRBJ2-1, with 8 bases that match TRBD1. The length of the CDR3 is 15 residues. Germline CDR1 reads SGHRS; CDR2 reads YFSETQ. Trimming removed 2 bases from V and 6 bases from J; junction bases left unmatched: 7. The CDR3 nucleotides read TGCGCCAGCAGCTTTCTAGGGACAGGATTCAATGAGCAGTTCTTC. Its protein is CASSFLGTGFNEQFF.

This CDR3 reads CASSPLGLQASSYEQYF. CDR3 nucleotide sequence: TGTGCCAGCAGTCCCTTGGGACTCCAAGCCTCCTCCTACGAGCAGTACTTC. The chain recombines TRBV28 with TRBJ2-7; D is possibly TRBD2 (6 bases). This CDR3 has 17 amino acids. V lost 5 bases and J lost 0, with 20 bases in between. CDR1 and CDR2 from the germline V gene are MDHEN and SYDVKM.

This clonotype occurred a few times. The chain uses TRBV24-1 and TRBJ2-7; D might be TRBD2 (6 bases). Germline values: CDR1 KGHDR, CDR2 SFDVKD. This CDR3 comprises 14 residues. Trimming removed 4 bases at V and 5 bases at J, with 14 bases between. CDR3 DNA: TGTGCCACCAGTGACCCGGGACTCGACAACGAGCAGTACTTC. This codes for CATSDPGLDNEQYF.

In this sample, this clonotype turned up a few times. The CDR3 coding sequence is TGCAGTGCTAGAGTCGGTGGGACCCTGAACACTGAAGCTTTCTTT. Translated: CSARVGGTLNTEAFF. The J gene is TRBJ1-1, the V gene TRBV20-1, with D perhaps matching TRBD1 (5 bases). V shed 1 base and J shed 0 bases, with 12 bases lying between them. The CDR3 sequence is 15 residues long. Germline CDR1 DFQATT, CDR2 SNEGSKA (reference sequence).

The J gene is TRBJ2-7, the V gene TRBV10-2; 10 bases match TRBD2. The CDR3 consists of 14 residues. Trimming removed 7 bases from V and 3 bases from J; junction bases left unmatched: 6. CDR1 WSHSY and CDR2 SAAADI come from the germline V gene. The CDR3 loop reads CASNLAGGSYEQYF. As DNA, the CDR3 is TGCGCCAGCAACTTAGCGGGAGGTAGCTACGAGCAGTACTTC.

This clonotype appeared many times. The genes are TRBV9 and TRBJ2-5; weak D call: TRBD2 (7 bases). CDR3 length equals 17 residues. The V gene lost 0 bases and the J gene lost 1 base, with 16 bases spanning the gap. The germline V gene encodes CDR1 SGDLS and CDR2 YYNGEE. The DNA for the CDR3 is TGTGCCAGCAGCGTAGATCTGAGGGGGAGGGGCCAAGAGACCCAGTACTTC. This encodes CASSVDLRGRGQETQYF.

This clonotype was counted between two and nine times. The gene calls are TRBV5-1 and TRBJ1-4, with D possibly being TRBD1 (5 bases). With 1 base removed from V and 0 bases from J, the gap between germline ends came to 13 bases. The V gene's germline CDR1 is SGHRS and CDR2 YFSETQ. The CDR3 runs to 17 residues. In DNA form, the CDR3 reads TGCGCCAGCAGCTTGCACCGGGACCGAACAACTAATGAAAAACTGTTTTTT. It specifies CASSLHRDRTTNEKLFF.

The chain employs TRBV7-2 and TRBJ2-7; TRBD2 aligns across 13 bases. The CDR3 consists of 15 residues. Per germline, CDR1 SGHTA and CDR2 FQGNSA. Germline trimming cut 1 base from V and 6 bases from J; bases unmatched to any gene: 3. In DNA, the CDR3 is TGTGCCAGCAGCTTAGGACTAGCGGGAGGTCGCGAGCAGTACTTC. It yields the protein CASSLGLAGGREQYF.

Only a few counts were recorded for this clonotype. The V call is TRBV4-2, the J call TRBJ2-7; 9 nucleotides agree with TRBD2. With V trimmed by 0 bases and J by 0 bases, 3 bases remained unmatched. In germline, CDR1 is LGHNA, CDR2 YNFKEQ. The CDR3 is made up of 16 amino acids. The CDR3 nucleotides are TGTGCCAGCAGCCAAGAGCCTAGCGGGAACTCCTACGAGCAGTACTTC. As protein: CASSQEPSGNSYEQYF.

In this sample, this clonotype turned up a few times. The chain links TRBV28 to TRBJ1-2; D is possibly TRBD1 (6 bases). V lost 5 bases, J lost 5 bases, and 9 bases lay in between. Germline V lookup: CDR1 MDHEN, CDR2 SYDVKM. This CDR3 spans 12 amino acids. The CDR3 nucleotides are TGTGCCAGCAGTGCGGACAGATATGGCTACACCTTC. This gives the protein CASSADRYGYTF.

The chain uses TRBV5-5 and TRBJ2-2, with D perhaps being TRBD1 or TRBD2 (5 bases each). The CDR3 totals 13 residues. Germline V gene sequence: CDR1 SGHKS, CDR2 YYEKEE (reference sequence). The V end lost 4 bases, the J end lost 4 bases, and 8 bases lay between the germline ends. The CDR3 DNA reads TGTGCCAGCAGCCGGGACGTCACCGGGGAGCTGTTTTTT. It codes for CASSRDVTGELFF. Full variable domain (missing parts from reference TRBV5-5 and TRBJ2-2): DAGVTQSPTHLIKTRGQQVTLRCSPISGHKSVSWYQQVLGQGPQFIFQYYEKEERGRGNFPDRFSARQFPNYSSELNVNALLLGDSALYLCASSRDVTGELFFGEGSRLTVL.

In this sample, this clonotype turned up many times. The rearrangement uses TRBV29-1 and TRBJ1-2, with unresolved D. The CDR3 consists of 12 residues. Germline V CDR1 and CDR2: SQVTM, ANQGSEA. V lost 8 bases and J lost 3, with 13 bases in between. The chain's CDR3 is CSSLDGDYGYTF. The CDR3 region has the DNA TGCAGCTCACTGGACGGTGACTATGGCTACACCTTC.

The table lists this clonotype with a few counts. The CDR3 DNA follows: TGTGCCAGCAGCCGGATGGGACAGGCGAACACCGGGGAGCTGTTTTTT. Its translation: CASSRMGQANTGELFF. This chain joins TRBV6-2 or TRBV6-3 and TRBJ2-2; 8 bases agree with TRBD1. Per the germline V gene, CDR1 is MNHEY and CDR2 is SVGEGT. V was clipped by 6 bases and J by 0 bases; unmatched bases: 6. This CDR3 has 16 residues.

This rearrangement joins TRBV5-1 to TRBJ2-7, with D possibly called TRBD1 or TRBD2 (5 bases each). V was cut by 4 bases and J by 2 bases, with 13 bases left in between. This CDR3 contains 14 residues. Germline CDR1 and CDR2: SGHRS and YFSETQ. CDR3 bases: TGCGCCAGCAGCGTCGGGGCAGGTGCCTACGAGCAGTACTTC. Its translation: CASSVGAGAYEQYF.

The CDR3 region is CASTPIGGGTEAFF. Written as DNA, the CDR3 is TGTGCCAGTACCCCAATCGGGGGGGGCACTGAAGCTTTCTTT. The V call is TRBV19, the J call TRBJ1-1; D is perhaps TRBD1 (5 bases). Trimming cost V 7 bases and J 4 bases, with 16 bases left between them. Germline lookup yields CDR1 LNHDA and CDR2 SQIVND (reference sequence). The CDR3 loop spans 14 amino acids.

The V and J genes are TRBV7-9 and TRBJ2-2; D not certain. The ends were cut back, 4 bases at V and 0 bases at J, with 6 bases in the middle. CDR1 SEHNR and CDR2 FQNEAQ come from the germline V gene (reference sequence). The CDR3 runs to 14 residues. CDR3 coding DNA: TGTGCCAGCAGCTCTTTCTCGAACACCGGGGAGCTGTTTTTT. Translation: CASSSFSNTGELFF.